A single sample is the source of the 21 T cell receptor beta chains below, sequenced in a study of shared clonotypes between healthy human individuals. Only in-frame clones appear in the TCRdb table, and some are missing; sequencing was by immunoSEQ multiplex PCR. The data contain 550,000 to 800,000 clones, roughly 70% of them singletons. The source material was memory CD4+ T cells sorted from blood. The subset: CD45RA-negative fraction. These TCRs come from a woman aged 30 to 39 in good health.

V gene TRBV2 combines with J gene TRBJ2-7, with TRBD2 identical over 12 bases. The CDR3 runs to 13 residues. Trimming at V came to 11 bases and at J to 5 bases, leaving 7 bases not matched to a gene. Germline V gene data show CDR1 as SNHLY and CDR2 as FYNNEI. The CDR3 sequence is CAARLAGVDEQYF. In DNA form, the CDR3 reads TGTGCCGCGAGACTAGCGGGAGTGGACGAGCAGTACTTC.

The chain recombines TRBV14 with TRBJ2-5; 7 nucleotides match TRBD1. Trimming took 2 bases from V and 5 from J; bases not matched to a gene: 14. The germline V gene has CDR1 SGHDN and CDR2 FVKESK. The CDR3 covers 17 residues. The CDR3 region is CASSQFYSAARGETQYF. In nucleotides, the CDR3 is TGTGCCAGCAGCCAATTTTATAGCGCGGCCAGGGGGGAGACCCAGTACTTC.

The chain combines TRBV5-1 with TRBJ1-1; no firm D call. Per germline, CDR1 SGHRS and CDR2 YFSETQ. This CDR3 is 13 amino acids long. Trimming left V 4 bases short and J 2 bases short, with 9 bases between. The CDR3 region has the DNA TGCGCCAGCAGCCCGTCGGGAAACACTGAAGCTTTCTTT. Protein product: CASSPSGNTEAFF.

CDR3 nucleotide sequence: TGTGCCAGCAGCAAGATCACAGATACGCAGTATTTT. Residues: CASSKITDTQYF. V and J are TRBV5-6 and TRBJ2-3; D is uncertain. Germline assignment: CDR1 SGHDT and CDR2 YYEEEE. The CDR3 is 12 residues long. Trimming shortened V by 4 bases and J by 2 bases, and 5 bases separated the two germline ends. The complete variable domain, with remaining parts taken from reference TRBV5-6 and TRBJ2-3, reads DAGVTQSPTHLIKTRGQQVTLRCSPKSGHDTVSWYQQALGQGPQFIFQYYEEEERQRGNFPDRFSGHQFPNYSSELNVNALLLGDSALYLCASSKITDTQYFGPGTRLTVL.

This clone showed up many times. V gene TRBV5-1 combines with J gene TRBJ2-3; D tentatively reads TRBD1 or TRBD2 (6 bases each). The CDR3 consists of 16 residues. CDR1 and CDR2 from the germline V gene are SGHRS and YFSETQ. V dropped 3 bases and J dropped 4 bases, with 18 bases sitting between them. CDR3 DNA: TGCGCCAGCAGCTGGGAACTAGCTTCAGGGGCAGATACGCAGTATTTT. Protein product: CASSWELASGADTQYF.

This chain joins TRBV6-1 and TRBJ2-7; TRBD2 might be the D (6 bases). V shed 3 bases and J shed 6 bases, with 12 bases lying between them. There are 13 residues in the CDR3. CDR1 is MNHNS and CDR2 is SASEGT in the germline V gene. The CDR3 loop is CASSETSLREQYF. In nucleotides, the CDR3 is TGTGCCAGCAGTGAGACTAGTTTGCGCGAGCAGTACTTC.

The chain links TRBV7-3 to TRBJ2-1; D is possibly TRBD2 (5 bases). Between the trimmed V and J ends, which lost 5 bases and 7 bases, there was a span of 21 bases. This CDR3 has 16 residues. Germline V gene data show CDR1 as SGHTA and CDR2 as FQGTGA. The CDR3 region has the DNA TGTGCCAGCAGCCTACAGCTGAGGGTCGGAATAAATGAGCAGTTCTTC. This gives the protein CASSLQLRVGINEQFF.

The chain uses TRBV18 and TRBJ2-2, with 8 bases matching TRBD1. The CDR3 totals 16 residues. V lost 2 bases, J lost 7 bases, and 9 bases stayed unmatched. CDR1 is KGHSH, CDR2 LQKENI, per germline. The chain's CDR3 is CASSPISDRDLGELFF. In DNA form, the CDR3 reads TGTGCCAGCTCACCAATTTCGGACAGGGATCTCGGGGAGCTGTTTTTT. The full variable domain, rest sourced from reference TRBV18 and TRBJ2-2, is NAGVMQNPRHLVRRRGQEARLRCSPMKGHSHVYWYRQLPEEGLKFMVYLQKENIIDESGMPKERFSAEFPKEGPSILRIQQVVRGDSAAYFCASSPISDRDLGELFFGEGSRLTVL.

This clone was recorded at least ten times. CDR3 bases: TGTGCCAGCAGCTTGGGGCAGAACCAAGAGACCCAGTACTTC. It encodes CASSLGQNQETQYF. The rearrangement uses TRBV5-6 and TRBJ2-5; D is uncertain. Germline V gene sequence: CDR1 SGHDT, CDR2 YYEEEE. Trimming removed 0 bases from V and 0 bases from J, with 6 bases in between. CDR3 length equals 14 residues.

The DNA for the CDR3 is TGTGCCAGCAGCTTTAGGGCGGTCGAGACCCAGTACTTC. The encoded protein is CASSFRAVETQYF. The V and J genes are TRBV5-6 and TRBJ2-5; D unresolved. The germline gives CDR1 SGHDT, CDR2 YYEEEE. CDR3 length: 13 residues. V gave up 2 bases and J gave up 5 bases, with 10 bases separating them.

The rearrangement links TRBV2 to TRBJ2-5, with TRBD2 matching 12 bases. The CDR3 runs to 16 residues. Germline-derived CDR1 and CDR2 are SNHLY and FYNNEI. V lost 6 bases to trimming and J lost 5 bases; unmatched junction nucleotides: 10. CDR3 in DNA: TGTGCCAGCAGCCCTGGGTCTAGCGGGAGGGAGGAGACCCAGTACTTC. This translates into CASSPGSSGREETQYF.

The chain employs TRBV29-1 and TRBJ2-7; 11 nucleotides match TRBD2. After removal of 6 bases from V and 4 bases from J, the junction contained 17 bases not matched to a gene. The CDR3 length is 17 residues. Germline V gives CDR1 SQVTM, CDR2 ANQGSEA. CDR3 residues: CSVLDPTTSGSGYEQYF. The CDR3 DNA follows: TGCAGCGTCTTAGACCCCACTACTAGCGGGAGTGGGTACGAGCAGTACTTC.

This clone was counted only a few times. The genes are TRBV4-2 and TRBJ2-3, with D maybe TRBD1 (5 bases). Germline V gene sequence: CDR1 LGHNA, CDR2 YNFKEQ. The CDR3 loop spans 14 amino acids. Trimming removed 4 bases at V and 4 bases at J, with 12 bases between. The CDR3 loop reads CASSPPGSPDTQYF. DNA of the CDR3: TGTGCCAGCAGCCCCCCAGGGTCCCCAGATACGCAGTATTTT.

The gene calls are TRBV18 and TRBJ2-7; D is undetermined. This CDR3 is built from 14 residues. Germline V CDR1 and CDR2: KGHSH, LQKENI. Trimming left V 0 bases short and J 5 bases short, with 11 bases between. DNA of the CDR3: TGTGCCAGCTCACCACCGGCAATGCGCGACGAGCAGTACTTC. Its protein is CASSPPAMRDEQYF.

The chain joins TRBV16 to TRBJ2-3; D might be TRBD1 (6 bases). The V and J ends lost 10 bases and 3 bases respectively, with 17 bases between them. There are 14 residues in the CDR3. Germline V gene lookup returns CDR1 KGHSY and CDR2 FQNENV. This chain's CDR3 is CATARGTGTDTQYF. Here the CDR3 DNA reads TGTGCCACCGCGAGGGGGACGGGTACAGATACGCAGTATTTT.

The chain uses TRBV6-4 and TRBJ1-1; a possible D gene is TRBD1 (6 bases). This CDR3 spans 15 amino acids. V lost 6 bases to trimming and J lost 1 base, with 15 bases between them. CDR1 MRHNA and CDR2 SNTAGT come from the germline V gene. DNA for the CDR3: TGTGCCAGCAGACTAACAGGGATGGGGAACACTGAAGCTTTCTTT. Protein: CASRLTGMGNTEAFF.

This clone was picked up one time. The rearrangement links TRBV11-2 to TRBJ1-2; D gene uncertain. With 4 bases removed from V and 4 bases from J, the gap between germline ends came to 13 bases. The CDR3 runs 14 residues. The germline CDR1 and CDR2 sequences are SGHAT and FQNNGV. The CDR3 coding sequence is TGTGCCAGCAGCTCCGCGACCCGGGGCTATGGCTACACCTTC. This translates into CASSSATRGYGYTF.

CDR3 nucleotides: TGTGCCAGCCTTGGGGTGGAAGAGACCCAGTACTTC. Amino acid sequence: CASLGVEETQYF. The rearrangement links TRBV2 to TRBJ2-5, with D hard to call. The CDR3 covers 12 residues. The V gene's germline CDR1 is SNHLY and CDR2 FYNNEI. Trimming stripped 8 bases from V and 3 bases from J, with 10 bases between.

The chain carries TRBV7-2 and TRBJ2-1, with 9 positions matching TRBD2. Germline CDR1 SGHTA, CDR2 FQGNSA. V was clipped by 1 base and J by 3 bases; unmatched bases: 4. The CDR3 is 16 amino acids. In nucleotides, the CDR3 is TGTGCCAGCAGCTTAGGGCGGGAGGGCCTCTACAATGAGCAGTTCTTC. Protein product: CASSLGREGLYNEQFF.

The rearrangement links TRBV7-2 to TRBJ1-4; D gene uncertain. The germline gives CDR1 SGHTA, CDR2 FQGNSA. CDR3 length equals 14 residues. The germline V and J ends were trimmed by 2 bases and 0 bases, with 4 bases remaining between them. For the CDR3, the DNA is TGTGCCAGCAGCTTAACTACAACTAATGAAAAACTGTTTTTT. It is translated as CASSLTTTNEKLFF.

The V and J genes are TRBV18 and TRBJ1-1, with TRBD1 identical over 8 bases. Germline V gives CDR1 KGHSH, CDR2 LQKENI. The CDR3 loop spans 13 amino acids. V dropped 6 bases and J dropped 11; count of bases not matched to a gene: 11. The DNA of the CDR3 is TGTGCCAGCTCCCCCCAGGACAGGGTTCGCGCTTTCTTT. Its protein product is CASSPQDRVRAFF.